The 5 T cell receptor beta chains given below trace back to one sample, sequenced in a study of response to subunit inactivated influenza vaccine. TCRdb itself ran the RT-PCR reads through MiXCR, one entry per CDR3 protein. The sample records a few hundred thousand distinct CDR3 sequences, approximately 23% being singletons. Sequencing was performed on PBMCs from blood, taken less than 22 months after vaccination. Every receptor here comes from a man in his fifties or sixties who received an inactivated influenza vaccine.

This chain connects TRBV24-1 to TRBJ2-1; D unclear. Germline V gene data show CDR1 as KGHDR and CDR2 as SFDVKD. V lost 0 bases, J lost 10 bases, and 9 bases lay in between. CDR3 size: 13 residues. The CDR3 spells CATSDLQGIEQFF. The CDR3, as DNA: TGTGCCACCAGTGATTTGCAAGGGATAGAGCAGTTCTTC.

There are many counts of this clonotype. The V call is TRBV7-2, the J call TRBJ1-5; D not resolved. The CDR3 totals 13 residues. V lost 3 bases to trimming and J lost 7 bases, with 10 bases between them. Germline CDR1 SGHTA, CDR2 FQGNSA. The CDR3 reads CASSLEGIQPQHF. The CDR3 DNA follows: TGTGCCAGCAGCTTGGAGGGTATACAGCCCCAGCATTTT.

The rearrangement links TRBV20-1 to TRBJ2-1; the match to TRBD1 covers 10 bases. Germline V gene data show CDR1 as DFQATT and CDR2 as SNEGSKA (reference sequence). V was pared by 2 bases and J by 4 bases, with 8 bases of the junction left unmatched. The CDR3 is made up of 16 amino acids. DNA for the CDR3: TGCAGTGCTAGACCGGGACAGGGGATCGGTTACAATGAGCAGTTCTTC. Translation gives CSARPGQGIGYNEQFF.

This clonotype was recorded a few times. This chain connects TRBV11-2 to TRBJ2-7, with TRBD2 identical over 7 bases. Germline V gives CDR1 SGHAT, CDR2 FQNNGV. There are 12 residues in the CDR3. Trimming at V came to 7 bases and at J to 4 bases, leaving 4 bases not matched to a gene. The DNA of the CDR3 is TGTGCCAGCACCCGCGGGGGTTACGAGCAGTACTTC. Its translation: CASTRGGYEQYF.

Written as DNA, the CDR3 is TGTGCCAGCTCGCGGGGACAGAAAGAGACCCAGTACTTC. It encodes CASSRGQKETQYF. The genes are TRBV18 and TRBJ2-5, with D possibly matching TRBD1 (7 bases). This CDR3 comprises 13 residues. Germline CDR1 is KGHSH and CDR2 is LQKENI. V was clipped by 6 bases and J by 3 bases, with 11 bases between them.